This T cell receptor (beta chain) was profiled in a study of blood T cell repertoires in COVID-19. Study-wide context: The analysed material was cDNA or gDNA that came from T cells, B-cell-depleted T cells, or PBMCs.

Methods used by the authors: From reference gene primer amplification, estimates of nucleated cell counts were derived. The protocol was immunoSEQ multiplex PCR, while the TCRdb copy is restricted to in-frame clones and leaves out a portion. V and J calls and clone size are as listed in that table; D and trimming were resolved from the DNA. The repertoire holds fewer than 450,000 clones, with 85% to 90% as singletons. Trimming removed 8 bases from V and 2 bases from J, with 16 bases in between. Germline CDR1 is SNHLY and CDR2 is FYNNEI. CDR3 length equals 15 residues. The sequenced material came from PBMCs or T cells enriched from blood (not recorded which). This chain links TRBV2 with TRBJ1-5; D gene uncertain. The clonotype was recovered from a woman aged 18-29 years who had recovered from COVID-19. CDR3 nucleotide sequence: TGTGCCAGCCAAGAGGGCGGTTATGGCAATCAGCCCCAGCATTTT. This codes for CASQEGGYGNQPQHF.